One and the same sample provided the 29 T cell receptor beta chains below, sequenced in a study of glioma-infiltrating T cells. TCR alpha and beta CDR3 regions were amplified from RNA using iRepertoire nested multiplex PCR. One entry per CDR3 protein results from TCRdb running MiXCR on the multiplex PCR reads. Of around 93,000 distinct CDR3 sequences listed, approximately 42% are singletons. Sequenced sample: glioma tissue, nonneoplastic brain tissue, or PBMCs (not recorded which). Every receptor here comes from a human donor with low-grade glioma or glioblastoma, undergoing nonglioma brain surgery, or in good health (not recorded which).

This chain links TRBV7-9 with TRBJ2-7; D tentatively reads TRBD1 or TRBD2 (6 bases each). With the DNA end fitting TRBJ2-1 better, the J assignment may be wrong. The CDR3 has 14 amino acids. CDR1 and CDR2 (germline): SEHNR, FQNEAQ (reference sequence). CDR3 in amino acids: CASSLGGDNNEQFF. Here the CDR3 DNA reads TGTGCCAGCAGCTTAGGCGGGGACAATAATGAGCAGTTCTTC.

This clonotype was seen at least ten times. This chain joins TRBV11-2 and TRBJ2-5; TRBD2 aligns across 12 bases. The germline CDR1 and CDR2 sequences are SGHAT and FQNNGV. V trimming: 4 bases; J trimming: 5 bases; junction bases outside the gene matches: 5. This CDR3 has 15 residues. CDR3: CASSSGTSGLETQYF. The CDR3, as DNA: TGTGCCAGCAGCTCAGGGACTAGCGGGTTGGAGACCCAGTACTTC.

The V call is TRBV7-2, the J call TRBJ2-7; maybe TRBD2 (5 bases). The CDR3 is 14 residues long. CDR1 is SGHTA, CDR2 FQGNSA, per germline. Trimming took 5 bases from V and 5 from J, leaving 16 bases between them. CDR3 sequence: CASSADSTDNEQYF. CDR3 nucleotide sequence: TGTGCCAGCAGCGCGGACTCAACTGACAACGAGCAGTACTTC.

The sample holds many counts of this clonotype. This chain connects TRBV10-3 to TRBJ2-5; 13 bases agree with TRBD2. CDR3 length equals 15 residues. The germline V gene encodes CDR1 ENHRY and CDR2 SYGVKD. Trimming at V came to 5 bases and at J to 4 bases, leaving 4 bases not matched to a gene. DNA of the CDR3: TGTGCCATCAGTCCGGGACTAGCGGGAATAGAGACCCAGTACTTC. It encodes CAISPGLAGIETQYF.

This clonotype was seen at least ten times. J is TRBJ2-5 and V is TRBV28; D remains unclear. The germline CDR1 and CDR2 sequences are MDHEN and SYDVKM. Trimming removed 2 bases from V and 7 bases from J, with 14 bases in between. The CDR3 is made up of 14 amino acids. The CDR3 is CASSLLGPKGTQYF. The DNA for the CDR3 is TGTGCCAGCAGTTTACTTGGGCCGAAGGGGACCCAGTACTTC.

This clonotype has just one count. A read error may account for a junction end that differs from germline. The rearrangement joins TRBV6-6 to TRBJ2-5, with TRBD2 as a possible D gene (6 bases). This CDR3 spans 13 amino acids. The germline CDR1 and CDR2 sequences are MNHNY and SVGAGI (reference sequence). CDR3 in DNA: TGTGCCAGCAGTTGGAGGGACTGGGAGACACAGTACTTC. This gives the protein CASSWRDWETQYF.

The chain combines TRBV20-1 with TRBJ2-3, with 9 nucleotides matching TRBD2. The J segment lost 2 bases and the V segment lost 5 bases, leaving 11 bases of the junction unmatched. Germline V lookup: CDR1 DFQATT, CDR2 SNEGSKA (reference sequence). The CDR3 is 16 residues long. CDR3 sequence (DNA): TGCAGTGCTTTCATCTTAGCGGGAGCACCCACAGATACGCAGTATTTT. Amino acids: CSAFILAGAPTDTQYF.

This clonotype occurred many times. The V call is TRBV28, the J call TRBJ1-5; D uncertain. The CDR3 runs 14 residues. From germline, CDR1 is MDHEN and CDR2 SYDVKM. The V and J ends lost 2 bases and 2 bases respectively, with 7 bases between them. The CDR3 region has the DNA TGTGCCAGCAGTTTAACGACGGGCAATCAGCCCCAGCATTTT. This translates into CASSLTTGNQPQHF.

This clonotype came up many times. The rearrangement joins TRBV20-1 to TRBJ2-7; 7 bases are a match to TRBD1. Trimming at V came to 2 bases and at J to 3 bases, leaving 4 bases not matched to a gene. This CDR3 spans 13 amino acids. CDR1 and CDR2 (germline): DFQATT, SNEGSKA (reference sequence). The CDR3 DNA is TGCAGTGCTAGATGGGACAGATACTACGAGCAGTACTTC. It codes for CSARWDRYYEQYF.

As for this clonotype: A much larger clone differs by one base, so this may be a read error. The CDR3: CASPPPGSYEQFF. The DNA for the CDR3 is TGTGCCAGCCCACCCCCGGGGTCCTATGAGCAGTTCTTC. This chain joins TRBV10-3 and TRBJ2-1; D possibly corresponds to TRBD2 (5 bases). Germline loops: CDR1 ENHRY, CDR2 SYGVKD. With 10 bases removed from V and 8 bases from J, the gap between germline ends came to 18 bases. The CDR3 sequence is 13 residues long.

This clonotype was counted ten times or more. The rearrangement joins TRBV2 to TRBJ2-5; D is unclear. The CDR3 runs 13 residues. The germline V and J ends were trimmed by 2 bases and 2 bases, with 6 bases remaining between them. Germline values: CDR1 SNHLY, CDR2 FYNNEI. Here the CDR3 reads CASSERSQETQYF. For the CDR3, the DNA is TGTGCCAGCAGTGAAAGGAGTCAAGAGACCCAGTACTTC.

Remarks on this clonotype: A much larger clone lies a single base off, so this may be a read error. Without the conserved terminal phenylalanine or tryptophan, this CDR3 likely stems from a read error. The rearrangement links TRBV5-1 to TRBJ2-1; 13 bases align to TRBD2. Germline CDR1 is SGHRS and CDR2 is YFSETQ. V gave up 3 bases and J gave up 8 bases; unmatched junction bases: 5. The CDR3 contains 15 residues. This CDR3 is CASSWGLAGRDEQFS. The CDR3 bases are TGCGCCAGCAGCTGGGGACTAGCGGGAAGGGATGAGCAGTTCTCC.

V and J are TRBV5-1 and TRBJ1-1, with a weak D call TRBD1 (5 bases). Germline assignment: CDR1 SGHRS and CDR2 YFSETQ. The CDR3 spans 14 residues. The ends were cut back, 0 bases at V and 4 bases at J, with 10 bases in the middle. CDR3 sequence: CASSLAGGSTEAFF. The DNA for the CDR3 is TGCGCCAGCAGCTTGGCCGGGGGAAGCACTGAAGCTTTCTTT.

This clonotype has ten or more counts. The chain links TRBV7-2 to TRBJ2-3; D unclear. CDR3 length: 14 amino acids. Per germline, CDR1 SGHTA and CDR2 FQGNSA. V was cut by 5 bases and J by 5 bases, with 14 bases left in between. Here the CDR3 reads CASSPPGIVDTQYF. The CDR3 DNA sequence: TGTGCCAGCAGCCCGCCTGGGATTGTAGATACGCAGTATTTT. Using reference TRBV7-2 and TRBJ2-3 for the parts outside the CDR3, the full variable domain is GAGVSQSPSNKVTEKGKDVELRCDPISGHTALYWYRQSLGQGLEFLIYFQGNSAPDKSGLPSDRFSAERTGGSVSTLTIQRTQQEDSAVYLCASSPPGIVDTQYFGPGTRLTVL.

There are many counts of this clonotype. V gene TRBV10-2 combines with J gene TRBJ1-1, with TRBD1 matching over 9 bases. The CDR3 runs 18 residues. V shed 1 base and J 5 bases; nucleotides not matched to a gene: 14. Germline V CDR1 and CDR2: WSHSY, SAAADI. CDR3 loop: CASSEFMGTGHIETEAFF. DNA of the CDR3: TGCGCCAGCAGTGAGTTTATGGGGACAGGGCATATTGAAACTGAAGCTTTCTTT.

The rearrangement links TRBV20-1 to TRBJ2-1, with D unclear. Germline V CDR1 and CDR2: DFQATT, SNEGSKA (reference sequence). There are 11 residues in the CDR3. V was shortened by 6 bases and J by 7 bases, with 10 bases between the two germline ends. This CDR3 is CSAPDWNEQFF. The DNA of the CDR3 is TGCAGTGCCCCCGATTGGAATGAGCAGTTCTTC.

In this sample, this clonotype turned up many times. The V call is TRBV7-2, the J call TRBJ2-4; D might be TRBD1 or TRBD2, each matching 5 bases. This CDR3 has 13 residues. The V gene lost 5 bases and the J gene lost 7 bases, with 12 bases spanning the gap. The V gene's germline CDR1 is SGHTA and CDR2 FQGNSA. CDR3 DNA sequence: TGTGCCAGCAGCACCGACAGAGGGAACATTCAGTACTTC. Translation gives CASSTDRGNIQYF.

This clonotype was detected many times. This chain uses TRBV29-1 with TRBJ2-1; D is ambiguous. The CDR3 has 15 amino acids. Trimming removed 1 base from V and 3 bases from J, with 13 bases in between. Germline CDR1 SQVTM, CDR2 ANQGSEA. The CDR3, as DNA: TGCAGCGTTGAAGGGCGGCGGAGTTACTACAATGAGCAGTTCTTC. Translating it yields CSVEGRRSYYNEQFF.

In regard to this clonotype: It is likely a read error, because the conserved phenylalanine at the end of the CDR3 is missing. The V and J genes are TRBV10-3 and TRBJ2-1; D is unclear. The germline V gene encodes CDR1 ENHRY and CDR2 SYGVKD. V was cut by 10 bases and J by 6 bases, with 19 bases left in between. The CDR3 spans 14 residues. CDR3 bases: TGTGCCAGCAGCCCCAGGTACGCCCGCAATGAGCAGTTCTTA. As protein: CASSPRYARNEQFL.

At least ten counts were recorded for this clonotype. CDR3 bases: TGTGCCATCGGAACTAGCGGGAGTTCGGATAATGAGCAGTTCTTC. It is translated as CAIGTSGSSDNEQFF. This chain links TRBV10-3 with TRBJ2-1, with 11 bases identical to TRBD2. Per germline, CDR1 ENHRY and CDR2 SYGVKD. J lost 7 bases, V lost 8 bases, and 10 bases had no gene match. The CDR3 runs to 15 residues.

This clonotype was detected once. A read error may explain this, as a much larger clone is one base away. The chain links TRBV3-1 to TRBJ1-6; maybe TRBD1 (5 bases). The germline V gene encodes CDR1 LGHDT and CDR2 YNNKEL (reference sequence). The CDR3 length is 16 residues. CDR3 bases: TGTGCCAGCGGCCAGCTCCCGGGGGTGGTCGGATCACCCCTCCACTTT. It yields the protein CASGQLPGVVGSPLHF.

Notes on this clonotype: The junction departs from germline at one end; a sequencing error may be responsible. The chain couples TRBV15 to TRBJ1-6; D might be TRBD1 (5 bases). Germline assignment: CDR1 LNHNV and CDR2 YYDKDF (reference sequence). The CDR3 covers 14 residues. CDR3 amino acids: CASRETAANSLLHF. Here the CDR3 DNA reads TGTGCCTCCAGGGAGACGGCCGCAAATTCACTCCTCCACTTT.

This clonotype was seen just once. Likely a read error: the CDR3 ends without its conserved phenylalanine or tryptophan. This chain links TRBV6-1 with TRBJ2-1; D perhaps matches TRBD2 (5 bases). From germline, CDR1 is MNHNS and CDR2 SASEGT. V was shortened by 7 bases and J by 9 bases, with 19 bases between the two germline ends. This CDR3 comprises 14 residues. DNA of the CDR3: TGTGCCAGCACCCCCGTAAAAATCCTAGCTGAGCAGTTCTCC. Amino acids: CASTPVKILAEQFS.

In the case of this clonotype: A much larger clone differs from this one at a single base, so this may be a read error. This chain joins TRBV12-3 or TRBV12-4 and TRBJ2-7, with D unresolved. There are 14 residues in the CDR3. CDR3 in amino acids: CASTLTATSFEQYF. The CDR3 coding sequence is TGTGCCAGCACTTTAACGGCAACCAGTTTCGAGCAGTACTTC.

With respect to this clonotype: Given a much more abundant clone one base away, this may be a read error. The gene calls are TRBV7-8 and TRBJ2-5; D remains unclear. The ends were cut back, 2 bases at V and 6 bases at J, with 10 bases in the middle. The CDR3 covers 13 residues. Germline V gene lookup returns CDR1 SGHVS and CDR2 FQNEAQ. This CDR3 is CASSLYVEQTQYF. The CDR3, as DNA: TGTGCCAGCAGCTTATATGTAGAACAGACCCAGTACTTC.

Note on this clonotype: A much bigger clone sits one base away, suggesting this may be a read error. V usage is TRBV4-1 and J usage is TRBJ2-2; perhaps TRBD2 as D (5 bases). The CDR3 covers 15 residues. Germline CDR1 MGHRA, CDR2 YSYEKL. The CDR3 here is CASSPRGIIAGELFF. The CDR3 bases are TGTGCCAGCAGCCCCAGAGGGATCATCGCCGGGGAGCTGTTTTTT.

With regard to this clonotype: A much larger clone lies a single base off, so this may be a read error. This CDR3 reads CASSPPTRRDEQFF. In DNA, the CDR3 is TGTGCCAGCTCACCTCCAACTAGGCGAGATGAGCAGTTCTTC. This chain connects TRBV18 to TRBJ2-1; TRBD2 might be the D (5 bases). With 3 bases removed from V and 8 bases from J, the gap between germline ends came to 14 bases. Germline V gives CDR1 KGHSH, CDR2 LQKENI. This CDR3 contains 14 residues.

This clonotype was picked up many times. This chain joins TRBV15 and TRBJ2-3, with D perhaps TRBD2 (6 bases). The CDR3 sequence is 16 residues long. In germline, CDR1 is LNHNV, CDR2 YYDKDF (reference sequence). Trimming stripped 4 bases from V and 7 bases from J, with 21 bases between. CDR3 region: CATSIPTSGILNTQYF. The CDR3 DNA reads TGTGCCACCAGCATACCGACTAGTGGGATTCTAAATACGCAGTATTTT.

This clonotype has only a few counts. The V call is TRBV11-3, the J call TRBJ2-6; D perhaps matches TRBD1 (5 bases). Germline loops: CDR1 SGHNT, CDR2 YENEEA. The CDR3 totals 15 residues. V was trimmed by 5 bases and J by 0 bases, leaving 8 bases between them. CDR3 DNA sequence: TGTGCCAGCAGCCCAGGGAACTCTGGGGCCAACGTCCTGACTTTC. Translating gives CASSPGNSGANVLTF.